This entry is about one TCR beta chain. Its antigen is undetermined. The sample is drawn from a study of T-cell memory formation after mild COVID-19. General study results and limits: Some clones that responded turned up in pre-infection memory, which suggests that cross-reactive memory joined in. Those CD4+ clones that contracted were mainly in CM and EM (CD8+ ones in EMRA).

TCRdb reprocessed the 5' RACE reads with MiXCR, giving one entry per CDR3 protein. The sample shows about 170,000 distinct CDR3 sequences, approximately 13% of them seen only once. Germline V gives CDR1 MNHEY, CDR2 SVGAGI. V shed 5 bases and J 6 bases; nucleotides not matched to a gene: 7. The CDR3 spans 14 residues. This TCR derives from a man aged 18 to 35 who had mild COVID-19 (a few samples of this study predate the infection). Cell type and time point are not known. The sample consisted of PBMCs or a T cell subset sorted from them (not recorded which). The gene calls are TRBV6-5 and TRBJ2-5, with TRBD1 matching 9 bases. The CDR3 sequence is CASSRQTGGQTQYF. The DNA for the CDR3 is TGTGCCAGCAGTCGGCAGACAGGGGGGCAGACCCAGTACTTC.